This TCR beta chain emerged from a study of shared clonotypes between healthy human individuals. Study context: The study used three CD4 naive, three CD4 memory, two CD8 naive and one CD8 memory plate per donor.

The V end was cut by 3 bases, the J end by 7 bases, with 16 bases between. This CDR3 has 14 residues. Germline CDR1 reads SGHTA; CDR2 reads FQGNSA. TCRdb's copy holds only in-frame clones and misses some; the assay was immunoSEQ multiplex PCR. The sample holds some 2,100,000 clones, around 95% seen once. This sequence joins TRBV7-2 and TRBJ2-7, with TRBD1 as a possible D gene (5 bases). The receptor was isolated from a young man in good health. Sequencing used naive CD4+ T cells sorted from blood. Subset noted: CD45RA+ positively selected. CDR3 bases: TGTGCCAGCAGCTTGGGGCCAGCCCAGGTGGAGCAGTACTTC. It is translated as CASSLGPAQVEQYF.